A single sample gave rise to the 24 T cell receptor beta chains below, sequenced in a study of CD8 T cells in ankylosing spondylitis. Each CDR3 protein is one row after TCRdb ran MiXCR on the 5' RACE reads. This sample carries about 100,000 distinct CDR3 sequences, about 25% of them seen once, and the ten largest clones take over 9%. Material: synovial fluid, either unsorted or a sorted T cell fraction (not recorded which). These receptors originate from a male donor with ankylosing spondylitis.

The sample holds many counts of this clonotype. DNA for the CDR3: TGTGCCAGCAGTCCCGGACAGGCGAGCAATCAGCCCCAGCATTTT. This encodes CASSPGQASNQPQHF. This rearrangement joins TRBV12-3 or TRBV12-4 to TRBJ1-5, with 7 nucleotides matching TRBD1. The CDR3 contains 15 residues. The J segment lost 1 base and the V segment lost 5 bases, leaving 5 bases of the junction unmatched.

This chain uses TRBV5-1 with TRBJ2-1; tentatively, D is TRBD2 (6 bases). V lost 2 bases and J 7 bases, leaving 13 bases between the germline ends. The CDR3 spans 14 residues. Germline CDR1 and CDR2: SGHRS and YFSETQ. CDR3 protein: CASSFGGPSNEQFF. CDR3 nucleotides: TGCGCCAGCAGCTTTGGAGGGCCTTCGAATGAGCAGTTCTTC.

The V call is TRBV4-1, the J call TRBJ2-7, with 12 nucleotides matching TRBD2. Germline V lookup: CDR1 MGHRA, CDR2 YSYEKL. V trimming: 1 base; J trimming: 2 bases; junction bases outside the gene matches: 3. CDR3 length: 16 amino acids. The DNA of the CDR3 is TGCGCCAGCAGCCAAGGACTAGCGGGAGTAACCTACGAGCAGTACTTC. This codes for CASSQGLAGVTYEQYF.

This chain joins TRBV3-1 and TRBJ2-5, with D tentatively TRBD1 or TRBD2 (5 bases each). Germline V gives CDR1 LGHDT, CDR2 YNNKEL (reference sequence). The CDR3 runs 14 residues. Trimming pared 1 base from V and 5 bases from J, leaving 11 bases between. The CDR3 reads CASSQAGAGETQYF. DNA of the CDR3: TGTGCCAGCAGCCAAGCCGGGGCCGGGGAGACCCAGTACTTC.

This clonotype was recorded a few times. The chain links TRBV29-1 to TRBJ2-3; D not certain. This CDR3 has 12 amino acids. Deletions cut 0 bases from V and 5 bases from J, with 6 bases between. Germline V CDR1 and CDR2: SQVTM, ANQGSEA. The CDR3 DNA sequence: TGCAGCGTTGAAGATGGTGAAGATACGCAGTATTTT. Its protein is CSVEDGEDTQYF.

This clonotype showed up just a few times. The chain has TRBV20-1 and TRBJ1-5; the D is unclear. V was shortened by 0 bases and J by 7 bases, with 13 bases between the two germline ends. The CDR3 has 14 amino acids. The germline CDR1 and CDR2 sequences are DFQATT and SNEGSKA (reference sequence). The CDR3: CSARDYSAKQPQHF. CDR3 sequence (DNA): TGCAGTGCTAGAGATTACAGCGCAAAACAGCCCCAGCATTTT.

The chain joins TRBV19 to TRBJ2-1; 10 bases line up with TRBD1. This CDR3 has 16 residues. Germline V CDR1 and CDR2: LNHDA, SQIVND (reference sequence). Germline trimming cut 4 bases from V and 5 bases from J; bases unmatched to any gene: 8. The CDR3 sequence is CASSTRQGARDNEQFF. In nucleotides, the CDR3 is TGTGCCAGTAGTACGCGACAGGGGGCGAGGGACAATGAGCAGTTCTTC.

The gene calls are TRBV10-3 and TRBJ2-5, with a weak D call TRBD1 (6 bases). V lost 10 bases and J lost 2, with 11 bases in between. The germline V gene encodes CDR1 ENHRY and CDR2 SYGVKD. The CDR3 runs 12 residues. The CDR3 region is CATQTGQETQYF. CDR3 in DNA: TGTGCCACCCAGACAGGACAAGAGACCCAGTACTTC.

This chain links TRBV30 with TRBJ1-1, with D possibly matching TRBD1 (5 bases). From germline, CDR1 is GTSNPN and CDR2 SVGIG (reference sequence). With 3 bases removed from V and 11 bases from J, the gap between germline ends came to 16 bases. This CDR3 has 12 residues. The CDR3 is CAWSRASVVAFF. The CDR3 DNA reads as TGTGCCTGGAGCAGGGCGTCAGTGGTCGCTTTCTTT.

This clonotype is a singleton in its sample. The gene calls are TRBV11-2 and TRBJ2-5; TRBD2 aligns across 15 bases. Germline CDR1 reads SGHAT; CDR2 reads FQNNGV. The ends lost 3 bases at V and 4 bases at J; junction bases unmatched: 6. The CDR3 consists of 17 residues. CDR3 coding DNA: TGTGCCAGCAGCTTCCGGACTAGCGGGGGGGGCAGAGAGACCCAGTACTTC. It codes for CASSFRTSGGGRETQYF.

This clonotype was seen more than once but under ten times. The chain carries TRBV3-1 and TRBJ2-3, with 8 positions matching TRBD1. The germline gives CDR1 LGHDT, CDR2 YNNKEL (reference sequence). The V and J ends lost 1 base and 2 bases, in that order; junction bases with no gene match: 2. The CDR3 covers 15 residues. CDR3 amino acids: CASSQGTGHTDTQYF. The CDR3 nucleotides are TGTGCCAGCAGCCAAGGGACAGGGCACACAGATACGCAGTATTTT.

The CDR3 DNA reads as TGTGCCAGCAGCTTTCTCCCGGACTCCTACGAGCAGTACTTC. This translates into CASSFLPDSYEQYF. The rearrangement joins TRBV7-9 to TRBJ2-7, with D uncertain. This CDR3 has 14 residues. CDR1 is SEHNR, CDR2 FQNEAQ, per germline (reference sequence). V lost 3 bases to trimming and J lost 0 bases, with 9 bases between them. The full variable domain, rest sourced from reference TRBV7-9 and TRBJ2-7, is DTGVSQNPRHKITKRGQNVTFRCDPISEHNRLYWYRQTLGQGPEFLTYFQNEAQLEKSRLLSDRFSAERPKGSFSTLEIQRTEQGDSAMYLCASSFLPDSYEQYFGPGTRLTVT.

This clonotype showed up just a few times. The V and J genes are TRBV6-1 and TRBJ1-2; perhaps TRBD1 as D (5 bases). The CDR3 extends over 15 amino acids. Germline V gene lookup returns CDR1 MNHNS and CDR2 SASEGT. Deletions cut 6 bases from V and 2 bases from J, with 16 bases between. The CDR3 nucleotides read TGTGCCAGCAGCGCCCGGGGGGGAGGGAACTATGGCTACACCTTC. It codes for CASSARGGGNYGYTF.

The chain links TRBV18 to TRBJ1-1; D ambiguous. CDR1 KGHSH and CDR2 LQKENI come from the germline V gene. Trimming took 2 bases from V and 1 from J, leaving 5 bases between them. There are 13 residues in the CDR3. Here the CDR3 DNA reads TGTGCCAGCTCACCAAGACAGAACACTGAAGCTTTCTTT. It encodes CASSPRQNTEAFF.

CDR3 in amino acids: CSATPGNYGYTF. The CDR3 DNA reads TGCAGTGCCACTCCAGGAAACTATGGCTACACCTTC. This chain connects TRBV20-1 to TRBJ1-2; the D is unclear. V dropped 6 bases and J dropped 2 bases, with 10 bases sitting between them. This CDR3 has 12 amino acids. Germline CDR1 and CDR2: DFQATT and SNEGSKA (reference sequence).

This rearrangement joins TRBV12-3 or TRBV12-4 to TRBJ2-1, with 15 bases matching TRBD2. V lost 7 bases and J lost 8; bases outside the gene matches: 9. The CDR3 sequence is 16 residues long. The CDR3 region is CASTLLGLAGGHEQFF. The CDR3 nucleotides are TGTGCCAGCACTCTATTGGGACTAGCGGGAGGTCATGAGCAGTTCTTC.

CDR3: CASSPQAAGWDQPQHF. The CDR3 region has the DNA TGTGCCAGCAGCCCCCAAGCGGCAGGGTGGGATCAGCCCCAGCATTTT. The chain recombines TRBV7-6 with TRBJ1-5, with D perhaps matching TRBD1 (5 bases). The V gene lost 5 bases and the J gene lost 5 bases, with 19 bases spanning the gap. The CDR3 contains 16 residues. Germline V gene data show CDR1 as SGHVS and CDR2 as FNYEAQ.

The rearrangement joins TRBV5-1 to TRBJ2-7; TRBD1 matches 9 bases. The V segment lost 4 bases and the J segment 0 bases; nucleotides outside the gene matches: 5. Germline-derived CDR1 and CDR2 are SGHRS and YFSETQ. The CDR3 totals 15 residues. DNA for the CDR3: TGCGCCAGCAGCACTACAGGGGGCCGCTCCTACGAGCAGTACTTC. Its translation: CASSTTGGRSYEQYF. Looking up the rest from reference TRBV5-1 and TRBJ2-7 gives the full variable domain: KAGVTQTPRYLIKTRGQQVTLSCSPISGHRSVSWYQQTPGQGLQFLFEYFSETQRNKGNFPGRFSGRQFSNSRSEMNVSTLELGDSALYLCASSTTGGRSYEQYFGPGTRLTVT.

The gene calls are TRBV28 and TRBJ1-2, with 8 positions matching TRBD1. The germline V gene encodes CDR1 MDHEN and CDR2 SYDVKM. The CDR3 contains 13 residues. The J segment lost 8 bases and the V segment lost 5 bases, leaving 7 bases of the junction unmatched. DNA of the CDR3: TGTGCCAGCAGTCTCCAGGGGGCGCGGGGCTACACCTTC. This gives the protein CASSLQGARGYTF.

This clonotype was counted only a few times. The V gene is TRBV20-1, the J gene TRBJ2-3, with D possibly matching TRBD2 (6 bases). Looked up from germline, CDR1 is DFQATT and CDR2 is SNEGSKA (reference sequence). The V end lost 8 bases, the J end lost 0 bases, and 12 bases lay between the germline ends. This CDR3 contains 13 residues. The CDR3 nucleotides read TGCAGTCCCCGGGAGCCCAGCACAGATACGCAGTATTTT. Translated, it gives CSPREPSTDTQYF.

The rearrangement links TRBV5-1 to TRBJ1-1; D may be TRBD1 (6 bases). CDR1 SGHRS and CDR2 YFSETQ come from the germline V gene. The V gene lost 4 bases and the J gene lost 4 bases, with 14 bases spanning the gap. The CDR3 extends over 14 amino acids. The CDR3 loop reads CASSPYRVTTEAFF. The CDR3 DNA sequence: TGCGCCAGCAGCCCCTACAGGGTAACCACTGAAGCTTTCTTT. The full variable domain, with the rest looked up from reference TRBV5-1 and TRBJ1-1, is KAGVTQTPRYLIKTRGQQVTLSCSPISGHRSVSWYQQTPGQGLQFLFEYFSETQRNKGNFPGRFSGRQFSNSRSEMNVSTLELGDSALYLCASSPYRVTTEAFFGQGTRLTVV.

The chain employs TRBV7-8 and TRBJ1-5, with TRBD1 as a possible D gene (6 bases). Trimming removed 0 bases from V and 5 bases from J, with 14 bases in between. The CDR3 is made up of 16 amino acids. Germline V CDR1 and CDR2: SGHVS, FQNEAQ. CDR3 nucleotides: TGTGCCAGCAGCTTAGCGGGGGGGCGCGGATATCAGCCCCAGCATTTT. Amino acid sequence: CASSLAGGRGYQPQHF.

CDR3 region: CSAPRNTEAFF. The CDR3 DNA reads TGCAGTGCTCCCCGGAACACTGAAGCTTTCTTT. The chain links TRBV20-1 to TRBJ1-1; no clear D gene. Germline CDR1 is DFQATT and CDR2 is SNEGSKA (reference sequence). With 5 bases removed from V and 1 base from J, the gap between germline ends came to 5 bases. The CDR3 has 11 amino acids.

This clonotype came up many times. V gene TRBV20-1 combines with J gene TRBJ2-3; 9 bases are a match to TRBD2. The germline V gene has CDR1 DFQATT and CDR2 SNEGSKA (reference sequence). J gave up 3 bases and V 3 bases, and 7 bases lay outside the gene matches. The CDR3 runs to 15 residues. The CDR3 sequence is CSASPMLAGTDTQYF. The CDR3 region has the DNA TGCAGTGCTAGTCCAATGCTAGCGGGAACAGATACGCAGTATTTT.